This T cell receptor (beta chain) was identified during a study of CD8+CD57+ T cells in acquired aplastic anemia. Turning to the study itself: Sorting CD4+ and CD8+ cells gave DNA averaging approximately 3 ug.

In regard to this clonotype: The antigen is unknown.

CDR1 and CDR2 (germline): MGHDK, SYGVNS. CDR3 length equals 13 residues. V lost 2 bases to trimming and J lost 5 bases, with 7 bases between them. Genomic DNA constituted the template upon which TCR beta VDJ and CDR3 profiling was performed. Each CDR3 protein gets one entry after TCRdb re-called the reads with MiXCR. The table has 150,000 to 200,000 distinct CDR3 sequences, around three fifths seen once; the top ten hold under 60%. Study-level findings and limits: Controls and patients did not differ significantly in CD8+ Simpson's diversity. The same twenty-nine CD8+ CDR3 sequences occurred in patients and in controls.

The sequenced material came from sorted CD4+, CD8+, or CD8+CD57+ T cells (not recorded which) from PBMCs. The sequence was collected from a human donor with severe aplastic anemia or a healthy control (not recorded which). The chain recombines TRBV25-1 with TRBJ2-4; a possible D gene is TRBD1 (6 bases). The CDR3 spells CASSEQGQNIQYF. CDR3 sequence (DNA): TGTGCCAGCAGTGAACAGGGGCAAAACATTCAGTACTTC.